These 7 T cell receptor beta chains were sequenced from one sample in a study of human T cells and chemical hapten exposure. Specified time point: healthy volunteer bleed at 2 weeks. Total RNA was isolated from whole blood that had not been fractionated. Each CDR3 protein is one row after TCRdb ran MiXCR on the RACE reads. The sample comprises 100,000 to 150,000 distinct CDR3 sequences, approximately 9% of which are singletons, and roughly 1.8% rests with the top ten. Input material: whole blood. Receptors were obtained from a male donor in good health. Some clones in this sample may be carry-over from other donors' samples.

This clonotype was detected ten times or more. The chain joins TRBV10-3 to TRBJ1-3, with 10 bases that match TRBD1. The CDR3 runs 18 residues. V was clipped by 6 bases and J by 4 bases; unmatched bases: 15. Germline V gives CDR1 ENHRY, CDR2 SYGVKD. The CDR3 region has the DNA TGTGCCATCAGGAAAAATTCGACAGGGGGCGCGGGAGGAAACACCATATATTTT. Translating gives CAIRKNSTGGAGGNTIYF.

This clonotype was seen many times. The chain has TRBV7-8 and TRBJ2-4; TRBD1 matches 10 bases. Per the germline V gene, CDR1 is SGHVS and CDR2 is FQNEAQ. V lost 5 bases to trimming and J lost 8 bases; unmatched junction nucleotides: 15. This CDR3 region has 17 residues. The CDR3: CASSLTVGTGDMDIQYF. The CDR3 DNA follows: TGTGCCAGCAGCCTGACTGTCGGGACAGGGGATATGGACATTCAGTACTTC. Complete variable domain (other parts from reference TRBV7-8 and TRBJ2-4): GAGVSQSPRYKVAKRGQDVALRCDPISGHVSLFWYQQALGQGPEFLTYFQNEAQLDKSGLPSDRFFAERPEGSVSTLKIQRTQQEDSAVYLCASSLTVGTGDMDIQYFGAGTRLSVL.

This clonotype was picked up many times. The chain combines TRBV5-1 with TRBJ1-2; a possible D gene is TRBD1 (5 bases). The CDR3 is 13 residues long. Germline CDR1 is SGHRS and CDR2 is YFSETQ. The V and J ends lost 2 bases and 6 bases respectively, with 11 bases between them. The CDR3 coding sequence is TGCGCCAGCAGCTTCGGCAGGGATCATGGCTACACCTTC. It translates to CASSFGRDHGYTF.

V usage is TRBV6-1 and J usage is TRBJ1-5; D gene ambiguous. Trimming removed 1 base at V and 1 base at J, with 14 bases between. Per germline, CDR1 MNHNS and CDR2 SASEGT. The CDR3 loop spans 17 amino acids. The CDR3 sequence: CASSEVLGGESNQPQHF. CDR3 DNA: TGTGCCAGCAGTGAAGTGCTCGGCGGAGAGAGCAATCAGCCCCAGCATTTT.

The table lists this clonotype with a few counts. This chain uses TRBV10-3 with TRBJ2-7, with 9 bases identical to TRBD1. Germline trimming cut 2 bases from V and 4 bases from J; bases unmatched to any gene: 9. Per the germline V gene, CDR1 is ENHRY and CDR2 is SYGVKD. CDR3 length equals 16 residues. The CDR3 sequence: CAISEPRTGEGYEQYF. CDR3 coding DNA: TGTGCCATCAGTGAGCCCCGGACAGGGGAAGGGTACGAGCAGTACTTC.

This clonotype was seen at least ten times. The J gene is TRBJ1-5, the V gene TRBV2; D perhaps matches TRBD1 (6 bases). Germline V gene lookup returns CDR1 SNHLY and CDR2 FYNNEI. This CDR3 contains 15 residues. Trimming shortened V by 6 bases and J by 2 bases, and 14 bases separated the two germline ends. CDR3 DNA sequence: TGTGCCAGCAGATCTACAGGGAACGGCAATCAGCCCCAGCATTTT. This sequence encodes CASRSTGNGNQPQHF. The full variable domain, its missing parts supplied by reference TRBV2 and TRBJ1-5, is EPEVTQTPSHQVTQMGQEVILRCVPISNHLYFYWYRQILGQKVEFLVSFYNNEISEKSEIFDDQFSVERPDGSNFTLKIRSTKLEDSAMYFCASRSTGNGNQPQHFGDGTRLSIL.

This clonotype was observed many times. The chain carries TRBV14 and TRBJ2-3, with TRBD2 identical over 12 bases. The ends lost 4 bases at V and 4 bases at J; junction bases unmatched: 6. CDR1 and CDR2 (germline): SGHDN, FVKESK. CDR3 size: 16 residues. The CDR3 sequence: CASSRQLAGGADTQYF. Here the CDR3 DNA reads TGTGCCAGCAGCCGCCAACTAGCGGGGGGTGCAGATACGCAGTATTTT.